Presented here are 2 T cell receptor beta chains from one specimen sequenced in a study of shared clonotypes between healthy human individuals. Libraries were prepared by immunoSEQ multiplex PCR; TCRdb keeps only in-frame clonotypes and omits some of them. This table holds about 2.2 million clones, around 93% found once. Naivety among CD8 cells was defined by CD45RO negativity and positive CCR7 selection, thereby excluding terminally differentiated effector memory CD45RA+ cells. The sample consisted of naive CD8+ T cells from PBMCs. All receptors derive from a man aged 18 to 35 in good health. Some clones in this sample may be carry-over from other donors' samples.

The chain employs TRBV27 and TRBJ2-1; D may match TRBD1 or TRBD2 (6 bases each). Trimming took off 2 bases at V and 9 bases at J, with 14 bases between the two ends. CDR1 is MNHEY and CDR2 is SMNVEV in the germline V gene (reference sequence). This CDR3 has 14 amino acids. Here the CDR3 DNA reads TGTGCCAGCAGTTTAAGGGGGGCTTTCAGTGAGCAGTTCTTC. Its protein is CASSLRGAFSEQFF.

The sample holds one count of this clone. The chain has TRBV5-1 and TRBJ2-1, with D possibly TRBD2 on 6 matching bases. Germline-derived CDR1 and CDR2 are SGHRS and YFSETQ. The CDR3 extends over 15 amino acids. Trimming cost V 2 bases and J 6 bases, with 15 bases left between them. The CDR3 loop is CASSLAGGSLNEQFF. CDR3 coding DNA: TGCGCCAGCAGCTTAGCGGGCGGAAGCCTCAATGAGCAGTTCTTC.